What follows is one T cell receptor (beta chain) and its context. Antigen: not known. Unstimulated Tregs (CD4+CD25+CD127-) and CD4+CD25- non-Tregs were sorted from PBMCs. In germline, CDR1 is MNHEY, CDR2 SVGAGI. The CDR3 is 12 amino acids. V lost 8 bases and J 5 bases, leaving 13 bases between the germline ends. This record comes from a study of Tregs in tolerant kidney transplant recipients. General study findings and limits: Findings come from small patient numbers and require larger validation. Biological reproducibility was not directly addressed in this study. Expanding Tregs on activated donor B cells appeared to best identify donor-specific TCRbeta clones.

Method: immunoSEQ multiplex PCR; TCRdb's copy keeps in-frame clones and lacks some. The data hold hundreds of thousands of clones, with about 80% observed a single time. The chain has TRBV6-5 and TRBJ2-7, with D possibly matching TRBD1 (7 bases). The sample consisted of CD4+ T cells from blood. The source of this sequence is a human donor in good health. Written as DNA, the CDR3 is TGTGCCAGCCGCAGGGGGGCAAACGAGCAGTACTTC. Protein product: CASRRGANEQYF.